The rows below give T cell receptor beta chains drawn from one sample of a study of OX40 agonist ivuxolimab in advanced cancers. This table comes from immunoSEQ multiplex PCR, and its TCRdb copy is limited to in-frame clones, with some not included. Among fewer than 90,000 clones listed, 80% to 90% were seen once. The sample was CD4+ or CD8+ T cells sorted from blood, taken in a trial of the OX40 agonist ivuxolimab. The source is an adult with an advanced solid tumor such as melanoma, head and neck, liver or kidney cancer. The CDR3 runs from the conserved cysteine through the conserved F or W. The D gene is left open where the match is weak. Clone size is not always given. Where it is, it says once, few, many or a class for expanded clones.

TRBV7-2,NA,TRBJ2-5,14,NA,TGTGCCAGCAGCCTCTCAGGCTTCCAAGAGACCCAGTACTTC,CASSLSGFQETQYF
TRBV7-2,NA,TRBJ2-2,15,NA,TGTGCCAGCAGCTTCACCCCCAGGAACACCGGGGAGCTGTTTTTT,CASSFTPRNTGELFF
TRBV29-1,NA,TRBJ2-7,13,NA,TGCAGCGTTGAAGCAGACAGCTCCTACGAGCAGTACTTC,CSVEADSSYEQYF
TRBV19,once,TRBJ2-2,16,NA,TGTGCCAGTAGTGCTACCGACCTCAGATGGACCGGGGAGCTGTTTTTT,CASSATDLRWTGELFF
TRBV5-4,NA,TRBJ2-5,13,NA,TGTGCCAGCAGCTTGGCCAGCGAAGAGACCCAGTACTTC,CASSLASEETQYF
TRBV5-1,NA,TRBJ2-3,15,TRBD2,TGCGCCAGCAGCCTGCGGGGGGCTCAAACAGATACGCAGTATTTT,CASSLRGAQTDTQYF
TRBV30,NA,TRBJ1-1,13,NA,TGTGCCCACAAGAGGACGATGAACACTGAAGCTTTCTTT,CAHKRTMNTEAFF
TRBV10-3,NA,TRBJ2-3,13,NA,TGTGCCATCAGTGAGACTACCGACGATACGCAGTATTTT,CAISETTDDTQYF
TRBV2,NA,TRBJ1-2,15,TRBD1,TGTGCCAGCAGTGATTCCGAACAGGGGGCGTTTGGCTACACCTTC,CASSDSEQGAFGYTF
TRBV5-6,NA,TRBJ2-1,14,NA,TGTGCCAGCAGCTTGGTGCGAGGTGAAAATGAGCAGTTCTTC,CASSLVRGENEQFF
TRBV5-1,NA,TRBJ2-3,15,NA,TGCGCCAGCAGCTTAGGGGCTAGCGGCACAGATACGCAGTATTTT,CASSLGASGTDTQYF
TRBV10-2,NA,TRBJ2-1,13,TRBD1,TGCGCCAGCAGAAGACAGGGTGGCGATGAGCAGTTCTTC,CASRRQGGDEQFF
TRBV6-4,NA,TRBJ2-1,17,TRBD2,TGTGCCAGCAGTGCGATCCCGGGACTAGCGGGAGTCAATGAGCAGTTCTTC,CASSAIPGLAGVNEQFF
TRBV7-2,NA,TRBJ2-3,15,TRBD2,TGTGCCAGCAGCTTAGCCGGGACTAGAGCAGATACGCAGTATTTT,CASSLAGTRADTQYF
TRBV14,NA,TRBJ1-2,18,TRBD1,TGTGCCAGCAGCCAACACAACCTCGCACAGGGGGCACCCGGGGGCTACACCTTC,CASSQHNLAQGAPGGYTF
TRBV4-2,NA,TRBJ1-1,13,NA,TGTGCCAGCAGCCAAGATCAGGGTCTTGAAGCTTTCTTT,CASSQDQGLEAFF
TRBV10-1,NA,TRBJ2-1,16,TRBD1,TGCGCCAGCAGTGAGATAGGGACAGGGGACTACAATGAGCAGTTCTTC,CASSEIGTGDYNEQFF
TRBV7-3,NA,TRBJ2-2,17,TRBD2,TGTGCCAGCAGCGTCAAACTAGCGGGCCCGAACACCGGGGAGCTGTTTTTT,CASSVKLAGPNTGELFF
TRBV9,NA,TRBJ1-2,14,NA,TGTGCCAGCAGCGTAGAGCTGGGGGACTATGGCTACACCTTC,CASSVELGDYGYTF
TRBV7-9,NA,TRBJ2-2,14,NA,TGTGCCAGCAGCTTCCTCAGTAACACCGGGGAGCTGTTTTTT,CASSFLSNTGELFF
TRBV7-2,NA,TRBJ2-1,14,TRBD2,TGTGCCAGCAGCTTTAGCGGGGGGGATGATGAGCAGTTCTTC,CASSFSGGDDEQFF
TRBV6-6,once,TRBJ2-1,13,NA,TGTGCCAGCAGTTACACCGGGGGCGGTGAGCAGTTCTTC,CASSYTGGGEQFF
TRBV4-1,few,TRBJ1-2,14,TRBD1,TGCGCCAGCAGACATCCGGGACAGGGGACCGGCTACACCTTC,CASRHPGQGTGYTF
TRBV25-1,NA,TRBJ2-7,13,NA,TGTGCCAGCAGGAAAGAGGGGGTCGGGGAGCAGTACTTC,CASRKEGVGEQYF
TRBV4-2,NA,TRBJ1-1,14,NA,TGTGCCAGCAGCCAAGGGGAGGTGGACGCTGAAGCTTTCTTT,CASSQGEVDAEAFF
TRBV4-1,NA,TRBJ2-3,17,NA,TGCGCCAGCAGCCACCCAAGTGCGGGACAGCCCCCAGATACGCAGTATTTT,CASSHPSAGQPPDTQYF
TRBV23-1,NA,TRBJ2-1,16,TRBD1,TGCGCCAGCAGTCAAATGGACAGGGGTTGGTTCAATGAGCAGTTCTTC,CASSQMDRGWFNEQFF
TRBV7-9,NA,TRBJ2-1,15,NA,TGTGCCAGCAGCCGGACGGGACTCCCCTACAATGAGCAGTTCTTC,CASSRTGLPYNEQFF
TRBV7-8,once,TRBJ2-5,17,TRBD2,TGTGCCAGCAGCTTAGAGCTCGAGCGGGGGGGCCTGGAGACCCAGTACTTC,CASSLELERGGLETQYF
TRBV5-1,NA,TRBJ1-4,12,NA,TGCGCCAGCAGCTTGGATGGCAGGGCTCTGTTTTTT,CASSLDGRALFF
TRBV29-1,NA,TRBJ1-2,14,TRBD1,TGCAGCGCTCCCGGGACAGGGGGCCGCTCGGGCTACACCTTC,CSAPGTGGRSGYTF
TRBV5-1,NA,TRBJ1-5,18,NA,TGCGCCAGCAGCTTGGGGGGCGACCAAATCGGGAGCAATCAGCCCCAGCATTTT,CASSLGGDQIGSNQPQHF
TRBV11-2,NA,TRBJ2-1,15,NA,TGTGCCAGCAGCTTAGCAGGAAACTCCTACAATGAGCAGTTCTTC,CASSLAGNSYNEQFF
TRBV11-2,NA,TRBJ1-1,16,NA,TGTGCCAGCAGCTTAGAGGGCGCTTTTTCAGGGGCTGAAGCTTTCTTT,CASSLEGAFSGAEAFF
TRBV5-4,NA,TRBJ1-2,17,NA,TGTGCCAGCAGCCTAGCCGCTCAGGGTTTCTCCGCCTATGGCTACACCTTC,CASSLAAQGFSAYGYTF
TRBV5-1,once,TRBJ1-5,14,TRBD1,TGCGCCAGCAGCGACGGACAGGGTAACCAGCCCCAGCATTTT,CASSDGQGNQPQHF
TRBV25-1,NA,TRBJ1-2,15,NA,TGTGCCAGCAGTGAATCAGGAGGAGCTGGCTATGGCTACACCTTC,CASSESGGAGYGYTF
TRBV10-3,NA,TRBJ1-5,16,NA,TGTGCCATCAGTGAGCAGGGCGCCCAAAGTGGTCGGCCCCAGCATTTT,CAISEQGAQSGRPQHF
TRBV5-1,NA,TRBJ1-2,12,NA,TGCGCCAGCCGAAGCGGCGGGGATGGCTACACCTTC,CASRSGGDGYTF
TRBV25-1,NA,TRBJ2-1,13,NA,TGTGCCAGCAGTTTCGGGACCTACAATGAGCAGTTCTTC,CASSFGTYNEQFF
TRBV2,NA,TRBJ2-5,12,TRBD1,TGTGCCAGTCAGGGGGCAGGGGAGACCCAGTACTTC,CASQGAGETQYF
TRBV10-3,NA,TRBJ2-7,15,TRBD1,TGTGCCATTGCCCTCTCCGGGACAGGGTCCCACGAGCAGTACTTC,CAIALSGTGSHEQYF
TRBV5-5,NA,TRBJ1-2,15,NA,TGTGCCAGCAGCTTCTCTCAGGGAGCTAACTATGGCTACACCTTC,CASSFSQGANYGYTF
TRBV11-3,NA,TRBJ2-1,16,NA,TGTGCCAGCAGCTTAGATGGGGGCTCGGCTGGTAATGAGCAGTTCTTC,CASSLDGGSAGNEQFF
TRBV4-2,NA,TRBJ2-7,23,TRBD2,TGTGCCAGCAGCCAAGTTTTCAGATTAAACAATAGGGGAGAGGGACTAGCGGGAGTCGAGCAGTACTTC,CASSQVFRLNNRGEGLAGVEQYF
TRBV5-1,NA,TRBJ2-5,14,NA,TGCGCCAGCAGCCCGGGCACCGAAGGGGGAACCCAGTACTTC,CASSPGTEGGTQYF
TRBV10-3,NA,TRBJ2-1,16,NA,TGTGCCATCAGTGACCCAGGAGGGGGGAAACACAATGAGCAGTTCTTC,CAISDPGGGKHNEQFF
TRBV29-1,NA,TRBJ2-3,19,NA,TGCAGCGTTGAAGATCTTGGGCAGGGATGGCCCCCAAGCACAGATACGCAGTATTTT,CSVEDLGQGWPPSTDTQYF
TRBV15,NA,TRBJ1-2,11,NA,TGTGCCACCAGCTTGAACTATGGCTACACCTTC,CATSLNYGYTF
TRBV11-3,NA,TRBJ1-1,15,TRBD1,TGTGCCAGCAGCCCCGGACAGGGAGCGGGAACTGAAGCTTTCTTT,CASSPGQGAGTEAFF
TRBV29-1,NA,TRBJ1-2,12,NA,TGCAGCGTTGAAAATTCAAACTATGGCTACACCTTC,CSVENSNYGYTF
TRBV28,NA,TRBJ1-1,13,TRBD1,TGTGCCAGCAGCCTGACAGGGTTGACTGAAGCTTTCTTT,CASSLTGLTEAFF
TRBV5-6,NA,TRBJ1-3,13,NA,TGTGCCAGCAGCTGGGGGATTGGAAACACCATATATTTT,CASSWGIGNTIYF
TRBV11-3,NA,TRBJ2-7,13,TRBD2,TGTGCCAGCAGCCCGTGGGGGGGGGACGAGCAGTACTTC,CASSPWGGDEQYF
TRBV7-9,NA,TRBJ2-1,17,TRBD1,TGTGCCAGCAGCCACTGGACAGGGAAAAAGGAGGACAATGAGCAGTTCTTC,CASSHWTGKKEDNEQFF
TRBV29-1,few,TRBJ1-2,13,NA,TGCAGCGTTGTCGGCAGGGGTAAATATGGCTACACCTTC,CSVVGRGKYGYTF
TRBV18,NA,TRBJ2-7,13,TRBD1,TGTGCCAGCTCAGGGACAGGGTTGGACGAGCAGTACTTC,CASSGTGLDEQYF
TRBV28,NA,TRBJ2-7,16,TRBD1,TGTGCCAGCAGTTTTTGGGGTAAGGACAGGGTCCACGAGCAGTACTTC,CASSFWGKDRVHEQYF
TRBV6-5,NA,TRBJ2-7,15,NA,TGTGCCAGCAGTGGACGGGGGGCTGGCTCCTACGAGCAGTACTTC,CASSGRGAGSYEQYF